This TCR beta chain was documented in a study of Tregs in tolerant kidney transplant recipients. The table came from immunoSEQ multiplex PCR; TCRdb's copy has only in-frame clones and leaves some out. The table records tens of thousands of clones, over 85% of them present only once. The CDR3 is 18 residues long. CDR1 LGHNA and CDR2 YSLEER come from the germline V gene. The J segment lost 6 bases and the V segment lost 4 bases, leaving 15 bases of the junction unmatched. Related graft donors supplied nonmyeloablative bone marrow transplants, and mixed chimerism was transient. Whole-study results and caveats: The small number of patients limits these findings pending further validation. No direct test of biological reproducibility was done here.

Note on this clone: Its specificity is not known.

The chain joins TRBV4-3 to TRBJ2-1; 10 bases fit TRBD2. This material consisted of CD4+ T cells from blood (PBMCs), taken 12 months after the transplant. The receptor comes from a human patient who received a combined kidney and bone marrow transplant. Certain T cells may be donor cells from the graft. CDR3 DNA: TGCGCCAGCAGCCCGGTTGGACTAGCGGCTCTGCGGGGCAATGAGCAGTTCTTC. Protein: CASSPVGLAALRGNEQFF.